This T cell receptor beta chain was obtained from a study of blood T cell repertoires in COVID-19. About the study: Material from acute and convalescent COVID-19 was sourced from the United States, Italy and Spain. Sample material is recorded as cDNA or gDNA derived from T cells, B-cell-depleted T cells, or PBMCs.

As originally analysed: Amplification of reference gene primers was used by the study to estimate nucleated cell counts. The method was immunoSEQ multiplex PCR; TCRdb's version includes in-frame clones alone and lacks a portion of them. V, J and clone size derive from that table, while D and trimming were established from the DNA sequence. The sample has tens of thousands of clones, roughly 88% seen once. V lost 7 bases to trimming and J lost 4 bases; unmatched junction nucleotides: 6. Germline V gene lookup returns CDR1 MDHEN and CDR2 SYDVKM. CDR3 length: 13 residues. The chain employs TRBV28 and TRBJ1-2, with 7 bases fitting TRBD1. Sequenced input: peripheral blood. This receptor was taken from a woman between 65 and 79 years old with acute or convalescent COVID-19. CDR3 coding DNA: TGTGCCAGCACGACAGGGACCCCCTATGGCTACACCTTC. Translating gives CASTTGTPYGYTF.